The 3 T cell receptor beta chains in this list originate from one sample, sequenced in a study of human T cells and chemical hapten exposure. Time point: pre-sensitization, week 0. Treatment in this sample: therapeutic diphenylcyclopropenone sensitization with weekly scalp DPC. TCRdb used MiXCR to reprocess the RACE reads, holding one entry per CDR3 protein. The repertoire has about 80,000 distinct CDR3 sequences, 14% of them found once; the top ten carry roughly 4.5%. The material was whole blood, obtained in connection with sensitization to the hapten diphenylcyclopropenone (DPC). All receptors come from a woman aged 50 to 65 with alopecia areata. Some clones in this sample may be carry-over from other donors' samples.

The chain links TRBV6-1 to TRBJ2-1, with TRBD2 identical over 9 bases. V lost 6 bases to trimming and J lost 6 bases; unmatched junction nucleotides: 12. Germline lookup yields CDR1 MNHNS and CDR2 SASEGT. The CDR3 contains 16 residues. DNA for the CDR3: TGTGCCAGCAGCGTGGGACTAGCCCGGGCCCGCAATGAGCAGTTCTTC. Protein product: CASSVGLARARNEQFF.

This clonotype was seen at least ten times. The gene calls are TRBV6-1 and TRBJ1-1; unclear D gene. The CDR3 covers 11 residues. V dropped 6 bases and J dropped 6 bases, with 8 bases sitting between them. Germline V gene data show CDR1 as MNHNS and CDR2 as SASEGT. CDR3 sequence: CASRRNAEAFF. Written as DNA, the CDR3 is TGTGCCAGCAGAAGGAATGCTGAAGCTTTCTTT.

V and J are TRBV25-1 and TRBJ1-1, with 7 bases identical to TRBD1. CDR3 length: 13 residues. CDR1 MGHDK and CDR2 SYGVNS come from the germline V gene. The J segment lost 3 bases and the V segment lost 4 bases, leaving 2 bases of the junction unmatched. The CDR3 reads CASSAGGYTEAFF. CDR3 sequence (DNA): TGTGCCAGCAGTGCAGGGGGGTACACTGAAGCTTTCTTT.